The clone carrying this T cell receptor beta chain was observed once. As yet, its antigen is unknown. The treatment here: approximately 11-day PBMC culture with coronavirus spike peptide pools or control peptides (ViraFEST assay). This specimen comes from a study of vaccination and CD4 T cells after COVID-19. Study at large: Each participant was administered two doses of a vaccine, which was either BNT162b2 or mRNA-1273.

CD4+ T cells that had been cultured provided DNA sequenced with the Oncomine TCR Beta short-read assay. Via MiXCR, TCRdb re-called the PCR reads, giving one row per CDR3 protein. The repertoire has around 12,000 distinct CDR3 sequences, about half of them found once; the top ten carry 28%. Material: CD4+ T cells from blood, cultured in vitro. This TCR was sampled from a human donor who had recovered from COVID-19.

The CDR3 bases are TGTGCCAGCAGTTACGCCAGGGTTGGAGCTTTCTTT. Its protein product is CASSYARVGAFF. V and J are TRBV6-2 or TRBV6-3 and TRBJ1-1, with D possibly being TRBD1 (5 bases). The germline CDR1 and CDR2 sequences are MNHEY and SVGEGT. The CDR3 is 12 residues long. The V end lost 2 bases, the J end lost 10 bases, and 11 bases lay between the germline ends.